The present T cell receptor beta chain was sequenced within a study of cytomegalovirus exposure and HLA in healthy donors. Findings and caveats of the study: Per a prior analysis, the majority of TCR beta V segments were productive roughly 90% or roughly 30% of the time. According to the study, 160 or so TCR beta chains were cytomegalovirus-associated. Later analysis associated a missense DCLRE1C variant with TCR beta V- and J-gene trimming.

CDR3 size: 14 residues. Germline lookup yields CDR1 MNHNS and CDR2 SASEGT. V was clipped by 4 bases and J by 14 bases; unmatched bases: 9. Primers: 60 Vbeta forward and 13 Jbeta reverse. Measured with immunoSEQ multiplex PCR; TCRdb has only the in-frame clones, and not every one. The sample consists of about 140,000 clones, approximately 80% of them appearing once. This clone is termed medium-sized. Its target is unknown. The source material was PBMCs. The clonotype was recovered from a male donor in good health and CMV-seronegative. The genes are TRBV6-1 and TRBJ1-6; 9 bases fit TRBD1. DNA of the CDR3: TGTGCCAGCAGTGGGCCGGGACAGGGTAAAACCCTCCACTTT. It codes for CASSGPGQGKTLHF.